The entry below describes one TCR beta chain. The data derive from a study of control samples from healthy donors and cancer patients. CDR3 size: 16 residues. Deletions cut 0 bases from V and 2 bases from J, with 12 bases between. The germline V gene encodes CDR1 KGHDR and CDR2 SFDVKD. Method: immunoSEQ multiplex PCR; TCRdb's copy keeps in-frame clones and lacks some. The sample includes 57,000 or so clones, around 91% of them seen just once. This sequence was found in a man between 60 and 75 years old with colorectal cancer. Sequencing was carried out using PBMCs. The chain recombines TRBV24-1 with TRBJ2-5; no clear D. The DNA for the CDR3 is TGTGCCACCAGTGATTTGCGTTCGGCGTATCAAGAGACCCAGTACTTC. Translation: CATSDLRSAYQETQYF.